This T cell receptor beta chain was retrieved from a study of cytomegalovirus exposure and HLA in healthy donors. Study-wide findings and caveats: An assumption of roughly uniform sequencing depth across donors underlay the presence/absence analyses. Apparent HLA restriction characterized most CMV-associated TCR beta chains in a later analysis. A prior analysis recorded that most TCR beta V segments were productive about 87% or about 30% of the time.

Amplification used 60 Vbeta primers and 13 Jbeta primers. Assay: immunoSEQ multiplex PCR; the TCRdb copy retains only in-frame clones and omits some. Here the sample spans about 120,000 clones, less than 80% being singletons. As for this clone: Its antigen is still unknown.

Trimming cost V 4 bases and J 2 bases, with 15 bases left between them. There are 15 residues in the CDR3. CDR1 is SGDLS, CDR2 YYNGEE, per germline. This TCR was sampled from a man in his forties in good health and CMV-seropositive. The chain employs TRBV9 and TRBJ1-1; D is perhaps TRBD1 (6 bases). The sample consisted of PBMCs. CDR3 in DNA: TGTGCCAGCAGCTCTAACAGGGATGTAAACACTGAAGCTTTCTTT. Translated, it gives CASSSNRDVNTEAFF.